This T cell receptor beta chain derives from a study of molecular identifiers for immune sequencing clone quantification. Study in general: Four portions were sequenced after RNA from about 20,000 or 100,000 naive CD8 cells was split five ways in replicates.

The CDR3 sequence is 15 residues long. Between the trimmed V and J ends, which lost 6 bases and 2 bases, there was a span of 20 bases. Germline V gene sequence: CDR1 DFQATT, CDR2 SNEGSKA (reference sequence). TCRdb re-called the PCR reads through MiXCR, storing one row per CDR3 protein. The profile shows under 650,000 distinct CDR3 sequences, just under 20% of them singletons. Sorting selected naive CD8 T cells with a CD8+CD4-CCR7+CD45RA+ phenotype. This clonotype has at least ten counts. Sequenced: naive CD8+ T cells from blood, with Jurkat cell RNA spiked in. As to subset: FACS-sorted CD8+CD4-CCR7+CD45RA+ naive T cells. J is TRBJ2-7 and V is TRBV20-1; D might be TRBD1 (6 bases). The receptor was derived from a human donor in good health. Some libraries in this study had Jurkat cell RNA spiked in. The CDR3 loop is CSAPPPTGYAYEQYF. The CDR3 DNA follows: TGCAGTGCCCCCCCCCCCACAGGGTACGCCTACGAGCAGTACTTC.